The source of this TCR beta chain is a study of blood T cell repertoires in COVID-19. This clone was observed a single time. The CDR3 runs to 13 residues. J was trimmed by 4 bases and V by 5 bases; bases with no gene match: 5. Germline lookup yields CDR1 SGHRS and CDR2 YFSETQ. Assay used: immunoSEQ multiplex PCR; TCRdb lists only in-frame clones, some missing. The sample contains around 250,000 clones, approximately 80% of which appear only once. The sequenced material came from peripheral blood. The TCR was taken from a man aged 30-40 years who had recovered from COVID-19. The chain employs TRBV5-1 and TRBJ2-5; the match to TRBD1 covers 7 bases. The CDR3 DNA sequence: TGCGCCAGCAGTCGCTGGACAGGAGAGACCCAGTACTTC. Translation: CASSRWTGETQYF.